This TCR beta chain is drawn from a study of T cell changes during pregnancy in multiple sclerosis. The protocol was immunoSEQ multiplex PCR, while the TCRdb copy is restricted to in-frame clones and leaves out a portion. Of roughly 28,000 clones listed, about 93% are singletons. V lost 7 bases, J lost 4 bases, and 7 bases stayed unmatched. The CDR3 length is 14 residues. CDR1 is SQVTM, CDR2 ANQGSEA, per germline. The sequence was obtained from a female donor with multiple sclerosis, enrolled in a pregnancy study. The rearrangement joins TRBV29-1 to TRBJ2-7; 13 nucleotides align to TRBD2. The sample was CD8+ T cells from peripheral blood mononuclear cells, taken before pregnancy. In nucleotides, the CDR3 is TGCAGCGCCTTCGGGACTAGCGGGGTTTACGAGCAGTACTTC. Its protein is CSAFGTSGVYEQYF.